This T cell receptor beta chain was identified during a study of T cell changes during pregnancy in multiple sclerosis. Method: immunoSEQ multiplex PCR; TCRdb's copy keeps in-frame clones and lacks some. The sample carries 57,000 or so clones, around 90% recorded once. Specimen: peripheral blood, collected in the second trimester of pregnancy. The receptor was isolated from a female donor with multiple sclerosis, enrolled in a pregnancy study.

In DNA, the CDR3 is TGCAGCGTTGAAGTCCTCGGGGGCTATGGCTACACCTTC. This codes for CSVEVLGGYGYTF. The chain has TRBV29-1 and TRBJ1-2; TRBD1 might be the D (5 bases). The CDR3 length is 13 residues. Germline V lookup: CDR1 SQVTM, CDR2 ANQGSEA. The V and J ends lost 1 base and 4 bases respectively, with 10 bases between them.